This TCR beta chain was recorded in a study of blood T cell repertoires in COVID-19. Turning to the study itself: Material from acute and convalescent COVID-19 was sourced from the United States, Italy and Spain. T cells, B-cell-depleted T cells, or PBMCs supplied cDNA or gDNA.

Authors' processing steps: Amplification of reference gene primers provided the estimated nucleated cell counts. Sequenced by immunoSEQ multiplex PCR; TCRdb stores in-frame clones only, minus some. V, J and clone size are those of that table, while D and trimming were read from the DNA. The sample consists of 100,000 to 150,000 clones, around 76% of them appearing once. Germline assignment: CDR1 ENHRY and CDR2 SYGVKD. This CDR3 spans 16 amino acids. Trimming at V came to 6 bases and at J to 2 bases, leaving 10 bases not matched to a gene. The clonotype originates from a man aged 55 to 70 with acute or convalescent COVID-19. The sequenced sample consisted of peripheral blood. The J gene is TRBJ2-5, the V gene TRBV10-3; TRBD1 matches 9 bases. The CDR3 sequence: CAISPAPDRGQETQYF. In nucleotides, the CDR3 is TGTGCCATCAGCCCGGCCCCGGACAGGGGTCAAGAGACCCAGTACTTC.